The T cell receptor beta chain described here comes from a study of shared clonotypes between healthy human individuals. V shed 4 bases and J 0 bases; nucleotides not matched to a gene: 10. The germline CDR1 and CDR2 sequences are SGHRS and YFSETQ. The CDR3 length is 18 residues. The table came from immunoSEQ multiplex PCR; TCRdb's copy has only in-frame clones and leaves some out. The table lists about 2.2 million clones, over 85% of them singletons. Terminally differentiated effector memory CD45RA+ cells were left out of the naive CD8 fraction, which was CD45RO-negative and positively selected for CCR7.

The clonotype was recovered from a man younger than 35 in good health. Some clones in this sample may be carry-over from other donors' samples. The sequenced sample was naive CD8+ T cells from PBMCs. This sequence joins TRBV5-1 and TRBJ2-3; 11 bases fit TRBD2. CDR3 sequence (DNA): TGCGCCAGCAGCCCGGGACTAGCGGACGTTACTAGCACAGATACGCAGTATTTT. Its protein is CASSPGLADVTSTDTQYF.